The clone carrying this T cell receptor (beta chain) occurred once. The CDR3 spans 14 residues. V was pared by 3 bases and J by 3 bases, with 9 bases between. Germline V gene sequence: CDR1 SNHLY, CDR2 FYNNEI. Sequenced by immunoSEQ multiplex PCR; TCRdb stores in-frame clones only, minus some. Of 250,000 to 350,000 clones in the sample, roughly 84% were seen once. The data stem from a study of blood T cell repertoires in COVID-19. The sequence was obtained from a human donor with COVID-19, enrolled during active disease. The donor label of this sample is uncertain. This chain uses TRBV2 with TRBJ1-3; D gene uncertain. Sequenced: peripheral blood. The CDR3 DNA reads as TGTGCCAGCAGTGACAGAACAAGTGGAAACACCATATATTTT. Protein sequence: CASSDRTSGNTIYF.